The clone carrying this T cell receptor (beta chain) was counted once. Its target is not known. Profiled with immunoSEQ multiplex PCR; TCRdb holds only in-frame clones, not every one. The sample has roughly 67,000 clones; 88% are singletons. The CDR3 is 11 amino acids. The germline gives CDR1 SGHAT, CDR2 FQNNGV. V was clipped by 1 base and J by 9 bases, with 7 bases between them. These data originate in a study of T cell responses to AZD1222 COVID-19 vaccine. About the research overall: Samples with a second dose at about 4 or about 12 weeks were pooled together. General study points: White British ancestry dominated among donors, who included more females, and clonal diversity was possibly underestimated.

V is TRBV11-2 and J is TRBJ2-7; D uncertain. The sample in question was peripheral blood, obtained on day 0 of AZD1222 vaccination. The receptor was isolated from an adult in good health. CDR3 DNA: TGTGCCAGCAGCTTAGGTGTCGGGCAGTACTTC. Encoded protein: CASSLGVGQYF.